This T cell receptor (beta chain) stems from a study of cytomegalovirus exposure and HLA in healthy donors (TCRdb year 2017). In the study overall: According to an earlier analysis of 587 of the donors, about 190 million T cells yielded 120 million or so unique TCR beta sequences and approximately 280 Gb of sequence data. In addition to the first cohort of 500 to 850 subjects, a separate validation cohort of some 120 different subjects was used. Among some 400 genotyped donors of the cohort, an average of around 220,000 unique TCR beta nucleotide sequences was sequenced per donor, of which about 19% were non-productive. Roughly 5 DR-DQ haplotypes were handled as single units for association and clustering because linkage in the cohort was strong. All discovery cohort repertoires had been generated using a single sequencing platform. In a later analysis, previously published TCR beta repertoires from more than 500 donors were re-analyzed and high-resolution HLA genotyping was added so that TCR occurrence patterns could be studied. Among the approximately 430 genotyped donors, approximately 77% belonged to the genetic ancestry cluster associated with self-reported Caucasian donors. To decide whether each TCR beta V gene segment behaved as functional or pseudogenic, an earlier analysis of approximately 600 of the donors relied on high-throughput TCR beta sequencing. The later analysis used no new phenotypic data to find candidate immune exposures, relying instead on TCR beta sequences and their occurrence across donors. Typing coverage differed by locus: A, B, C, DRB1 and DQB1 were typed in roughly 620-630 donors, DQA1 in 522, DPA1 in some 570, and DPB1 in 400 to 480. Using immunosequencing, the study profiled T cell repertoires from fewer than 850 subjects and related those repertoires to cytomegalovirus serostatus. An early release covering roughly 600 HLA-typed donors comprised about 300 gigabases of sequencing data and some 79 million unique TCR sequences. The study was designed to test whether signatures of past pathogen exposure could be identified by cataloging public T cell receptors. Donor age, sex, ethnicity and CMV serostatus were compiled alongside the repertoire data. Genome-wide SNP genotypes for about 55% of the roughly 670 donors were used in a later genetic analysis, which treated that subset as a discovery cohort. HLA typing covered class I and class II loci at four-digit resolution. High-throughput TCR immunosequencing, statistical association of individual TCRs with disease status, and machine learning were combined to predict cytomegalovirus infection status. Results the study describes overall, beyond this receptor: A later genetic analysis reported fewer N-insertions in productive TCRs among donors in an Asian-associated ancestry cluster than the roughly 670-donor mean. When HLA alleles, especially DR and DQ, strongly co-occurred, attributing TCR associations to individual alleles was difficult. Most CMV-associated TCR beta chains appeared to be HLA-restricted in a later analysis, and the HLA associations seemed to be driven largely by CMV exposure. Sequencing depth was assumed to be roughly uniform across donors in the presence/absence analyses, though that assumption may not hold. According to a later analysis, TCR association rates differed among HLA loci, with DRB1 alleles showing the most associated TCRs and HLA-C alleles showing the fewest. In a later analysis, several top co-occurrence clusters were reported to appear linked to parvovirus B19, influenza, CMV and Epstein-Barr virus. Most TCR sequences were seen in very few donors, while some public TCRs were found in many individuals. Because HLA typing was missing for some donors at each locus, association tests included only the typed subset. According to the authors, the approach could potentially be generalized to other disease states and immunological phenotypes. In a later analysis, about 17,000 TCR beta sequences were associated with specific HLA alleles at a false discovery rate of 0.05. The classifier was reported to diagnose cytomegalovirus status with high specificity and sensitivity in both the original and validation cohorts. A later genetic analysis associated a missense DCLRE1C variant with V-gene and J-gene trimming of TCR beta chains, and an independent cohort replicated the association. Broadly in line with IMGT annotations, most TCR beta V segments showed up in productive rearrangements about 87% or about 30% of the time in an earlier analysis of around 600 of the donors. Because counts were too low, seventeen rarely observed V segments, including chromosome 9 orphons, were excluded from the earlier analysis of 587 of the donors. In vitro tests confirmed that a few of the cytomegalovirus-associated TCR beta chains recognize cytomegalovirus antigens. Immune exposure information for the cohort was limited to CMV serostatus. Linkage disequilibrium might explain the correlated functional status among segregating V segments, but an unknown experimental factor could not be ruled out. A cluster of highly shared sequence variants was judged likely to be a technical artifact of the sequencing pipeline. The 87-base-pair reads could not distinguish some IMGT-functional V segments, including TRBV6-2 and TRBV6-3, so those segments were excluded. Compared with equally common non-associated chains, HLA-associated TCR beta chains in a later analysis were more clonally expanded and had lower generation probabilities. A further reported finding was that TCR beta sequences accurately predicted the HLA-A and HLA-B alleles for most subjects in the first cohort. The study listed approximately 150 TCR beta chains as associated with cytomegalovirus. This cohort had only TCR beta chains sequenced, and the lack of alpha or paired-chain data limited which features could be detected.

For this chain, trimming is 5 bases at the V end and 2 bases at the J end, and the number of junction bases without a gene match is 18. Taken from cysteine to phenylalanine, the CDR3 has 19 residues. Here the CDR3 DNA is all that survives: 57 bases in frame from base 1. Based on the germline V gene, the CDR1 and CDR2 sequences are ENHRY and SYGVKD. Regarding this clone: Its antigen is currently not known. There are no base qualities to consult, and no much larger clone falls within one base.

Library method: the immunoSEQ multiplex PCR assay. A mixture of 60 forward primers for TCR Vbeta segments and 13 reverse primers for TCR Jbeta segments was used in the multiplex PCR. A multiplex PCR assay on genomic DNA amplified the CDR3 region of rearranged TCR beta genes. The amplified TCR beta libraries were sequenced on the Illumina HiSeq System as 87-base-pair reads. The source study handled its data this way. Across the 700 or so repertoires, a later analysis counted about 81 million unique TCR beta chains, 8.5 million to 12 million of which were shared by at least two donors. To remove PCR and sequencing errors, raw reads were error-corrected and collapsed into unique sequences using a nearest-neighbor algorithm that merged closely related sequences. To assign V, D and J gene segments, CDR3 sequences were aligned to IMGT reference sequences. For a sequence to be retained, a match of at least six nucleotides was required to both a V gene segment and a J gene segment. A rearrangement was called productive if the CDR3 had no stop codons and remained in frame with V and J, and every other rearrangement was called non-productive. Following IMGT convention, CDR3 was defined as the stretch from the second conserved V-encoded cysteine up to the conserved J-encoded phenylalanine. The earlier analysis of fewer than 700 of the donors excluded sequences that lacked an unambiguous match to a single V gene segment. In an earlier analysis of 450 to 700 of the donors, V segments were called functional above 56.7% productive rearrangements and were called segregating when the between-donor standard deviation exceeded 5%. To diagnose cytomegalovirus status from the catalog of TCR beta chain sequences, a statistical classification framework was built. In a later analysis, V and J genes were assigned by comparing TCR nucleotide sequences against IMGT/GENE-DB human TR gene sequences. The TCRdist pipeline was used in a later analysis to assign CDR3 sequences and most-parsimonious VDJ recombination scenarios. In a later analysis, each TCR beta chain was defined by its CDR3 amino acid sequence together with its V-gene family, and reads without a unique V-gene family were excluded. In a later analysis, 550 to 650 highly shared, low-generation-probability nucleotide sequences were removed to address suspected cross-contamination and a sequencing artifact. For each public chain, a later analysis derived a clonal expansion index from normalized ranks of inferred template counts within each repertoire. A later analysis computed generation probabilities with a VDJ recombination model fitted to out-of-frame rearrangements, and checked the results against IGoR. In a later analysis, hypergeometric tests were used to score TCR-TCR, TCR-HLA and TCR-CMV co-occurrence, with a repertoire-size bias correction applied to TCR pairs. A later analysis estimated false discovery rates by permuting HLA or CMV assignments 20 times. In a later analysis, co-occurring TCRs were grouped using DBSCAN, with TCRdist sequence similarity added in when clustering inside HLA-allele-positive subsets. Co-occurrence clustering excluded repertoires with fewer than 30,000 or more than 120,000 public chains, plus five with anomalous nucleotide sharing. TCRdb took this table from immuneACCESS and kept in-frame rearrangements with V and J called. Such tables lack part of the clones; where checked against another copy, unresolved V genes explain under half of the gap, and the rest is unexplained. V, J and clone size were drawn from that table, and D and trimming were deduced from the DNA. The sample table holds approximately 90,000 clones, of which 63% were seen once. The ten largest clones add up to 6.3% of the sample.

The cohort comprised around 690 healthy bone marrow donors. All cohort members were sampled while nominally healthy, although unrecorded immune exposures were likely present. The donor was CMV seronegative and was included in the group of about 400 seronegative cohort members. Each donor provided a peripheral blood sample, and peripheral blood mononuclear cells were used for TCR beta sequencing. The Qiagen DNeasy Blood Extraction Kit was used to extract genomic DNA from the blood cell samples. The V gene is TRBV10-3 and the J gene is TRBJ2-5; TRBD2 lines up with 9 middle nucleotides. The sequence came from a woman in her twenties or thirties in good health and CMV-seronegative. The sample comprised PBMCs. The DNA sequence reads TGTGCCATCAGTCGTGTACTAGCGGGCCTACTGGGGGGACAAGAGACCCAGTACTTC. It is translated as CAISRVLAGLLGGQETQYF.